This T cell receptor (beta chain) stems from a study of shared clonotypes between healthy human individuals. Looked up from germline, CDR1 is LNHDA and CDR2 is SQIVND (reference sequence). The CDR3 sequence is 16 residues long. V lost 3 bases to trimming and J lost 0 bases, with 15 bases between them. Notes on the study in general: Sequencing depth was expected to affect clonotype sharing among donors. The naive CD4 repertoires of several donors were compared, and approximately 4.7% of clonotypes were shared. The genetic and exposure-history diversity represented was limited by few donors. Blood alone was sampled, and tissue repertoires likely differ.

Clones were read by immunoSEQ multiplex PCR, and TCRdb kept only the in-frame ones, dropping some. The data contain millions of clones, around 94% of them singletons. In this sample, this clone turned up once. Its cognate antigen is unknown. V usage is TRBV19 and J usage is TRBJ2-7, with D unclear. The origin of this receptor is a man between 18 and 35 years old in good health. Sequenced sample: naive CD4+ T cells sorted from blood. This sample's subset: CD45RA+ positively selected. CDR3 protein: CASSIDFTARSYEQYF. The CDR3 nucleotides read TGTGCCAGTAGTATTGACTTTACCGCTCGCTCCTACGAGCAGTACTTC.